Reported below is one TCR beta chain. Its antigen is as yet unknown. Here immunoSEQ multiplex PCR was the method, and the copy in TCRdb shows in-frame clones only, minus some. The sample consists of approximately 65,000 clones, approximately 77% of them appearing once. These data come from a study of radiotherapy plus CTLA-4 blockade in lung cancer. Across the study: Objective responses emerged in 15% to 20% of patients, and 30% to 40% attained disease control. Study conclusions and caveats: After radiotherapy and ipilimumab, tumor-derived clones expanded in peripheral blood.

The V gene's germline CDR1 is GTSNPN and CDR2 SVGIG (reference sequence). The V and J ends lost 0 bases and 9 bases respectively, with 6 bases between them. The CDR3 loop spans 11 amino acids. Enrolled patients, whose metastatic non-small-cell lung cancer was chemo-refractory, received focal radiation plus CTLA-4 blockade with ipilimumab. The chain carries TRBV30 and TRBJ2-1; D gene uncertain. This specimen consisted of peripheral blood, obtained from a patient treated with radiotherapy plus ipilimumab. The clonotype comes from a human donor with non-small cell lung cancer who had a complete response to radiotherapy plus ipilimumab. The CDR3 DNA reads TGTGCCTGGAGTGTACGTCGTGAGCAGTTCTTC. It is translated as CAWSVRREQFF.